This is a list of T cell receptor beta chains from one sample in a study of cytomegalovirus exposure and HLA in healthy donors. This table comes from immunoSEQ multiplex PCR, and its TCRdb copy is limited to in-frame clones, with some not included. This table holds about 120,000 clones. Sequenced material: PBMCs. These TCRs come from a man aged 18 to 30 in good health and CMV-seronegative. CDR3s include the opening cysteine and the closing phenylalanine or tryptophan.

>TRBV5-1|TRBJ2-2|15
CASSPDLRGTGELFF
>TRBV7-9|NA|15
CASSLLGQSLYEQYF
>TRBV5-4|TRBJ2-4|18
CASNFVAGGQLAKNIQYF
>TRBV2|TRBJ2-1|14
CASSVGLARDEQFF
>TRBV19|TRBJ2-3|14
CASSTGQRTDTQYF
>TRBV9|TRBJ2-6|17
CASSLLWGDSGANVLTF
>TRBV6-1|TRBJ1-2|16
CASSEAGGRPSYGYTF
>TRBV7-2|TRBJ1-1|12
CASSLTYTEAFF
>TRBV5-6|NA|14
CASSLARGSYEQYF
>TRBV10-3|TRBJ1-1|13
CATSGTGDSEAFF
>TRBV2|TRBJ1-1|15
CASSLYGTGGSEAFF
>TRBV2|TRBJ2-5|14
CASSRGPLLETQYF
>TRBV2|TRBJ2-3|15
CASRTIGTGEDTQYF
>TRBV9|TRBJ2-1|21
CASSGLGGSSGRAPRANEQFF
>TRBV5-1|TRBJ1-1|14
CASSLAGQNTEAFF
>TRBV9|TRBJ2-1|14
CASSVELRGNEQFF
>TRBV6-4|TRBJ2-7|17
CASSELLAGTVSYEQYF
>TRBV6-4|TRBJ2-3|16
CASSTIGGQGTDTQYF
>TRBV28|TRBJ2-2|16
CASTKRLAVNTGELFF
>TRBV18|TRBJ1-1|13
CASVGGGNTEAFF
>TRBV14|TRBJ1-2|15
CASSHVGGRNYGYTF
>TRBV6-6|TRBJ2-3|13
CASRGGRADTQYF
>TRBV7-8|TRBJ2-3|15
CASSARTGDTDTQYF
>TRBV6-1|TRBJ2-3|17
CASSENSRAAGGDTQYF
>TRBV5-1|TRBJ2-7|14
CASSLEGGVGEQYF
>TRBV5-6|TRBJ2-5|14
CASSYRTAQETQYF
>TRBV19|TRBJ2-7|15
CASSDGVSLIDEQYF
>TRBV7-6|TRBJ2-3|13
CASSPGSTDTQYF
>TRBV18|TRBJ1-1|13
CASRRGMNTEAFF
>TRBV5-8|TRBJ1-5|17
CASSKDRGPGSNQPQHF
>TRBV5-1|TRBJ2-6|14
CASSRSSGANVLTF
>TRBV4-1|TRBJ2-7|15
CASSQGVQVGYEQYF
>TRBV5-5|TRBJ2-7|12
CASSLSPYEQYF
>TRBV9|TRBJ1-2|14
CASSSPRRVDGYTF
>TRBV6-1|TRBJ1-6|14
CASSETWGDSPLHF
>TRBV11-2|TRBJ2-7|14
CASSRLRQGYEQYF
>TRBV6-1|TRBJ2-3|12
CASTNGGDTQYF
>TRBV13|TRBJ2-1|17
CASSLTLPLGQFNEQFF
>TRBV6-1|TRBJ2-6|15
CASRLGGSGANVLTF
>TRBV18|TRBJ2-7|13
CASSPGSFKEQYF
>TRBV9|TRBJ2-1|15
CASSPSGTLNNEQFF
>TRBV5-1|TRBJ1-1|14
CASSLGAGITEAFF
>TRBV20-1|TRBJ1-1|11
CSARAHTEAFF
>TRBV5-1|TRBJ1-1|15
CASRYAGGGHTEAFF
>TRBV21-1|TRBJ1-1|17
CASSRTTAATSDTEAFF
>TRBV4-1|TRBJ1-5|16
CASSQVARGGNQPQHF
>TRBV7-7|TRBJ2-5|15
CASSSHQGYQETQYF
>TRBV2|TRBJ2-2|14
CASNGLSNTGELFF
>TRBV5-4|TRBJ1-2|14
CASMVGGRNYGYTF
>TRBV14|TRBJ2-1|14
CASKTSGSGNEQFF
>TRBV19|TRBJ2-3|13
CASSAGFTDTQYF
>TRBV2|TRBJ1-1|13
CASSEDRGSEAFF
>TRBV13|TRBJ2-1|15
CASSLRHMAGYEQFF
>TRBV6-6|TRBJ1-5|13
CASSFVSDQPQHF
>TRBV9|TRBJ1-4|14
CASSVYATNEKLFF
>TRBV9|TRBJ1-5|15
CASSETGLTNQPQHF
>TRBV9|TRBJ1-4|15
CASRPGTHLNEKLFF
>TRBV6-5|TRBJ1-5|15
CASRPTGSGHQPQHF
>TRBV13|TRBJ2-4|15
CASSSRGLAKNIQYF
>TRBV5-4|TRBJ1-4|17
CASSFGGGTGGFEKLFF